Listed below are T cell receptor beta chains from one sample, sequenced in a study of cytomegalovirus exposure and HLA in healthy donors. TCRdb keeps only in-frame clones here, not all; method: immunoSEQ multiplex PCR. The sample consists of about 170,000 clones, around 86% of them appearing once. The sequencing sample was made of PBMCs. The receptors here all came from a male donor in good health and CMV-seronegative. CDR3s include the opening cysteine and the closing phenylalanine or tryptophan. The order of the fields is V gene, J gene, CDR3 protein.

>TRBV10-2|TRBJ1-5
CATCGTVNQPQHF
>TRBV14|TRBJ1-1
CASSQLQGWKAFF
>TRBV7-9|TRBJ1-4
CAGNQGATNEKLFF
>TRBV5-1|TRBJ2-6
CASSLEGTGGGAGANVLTF
>TRBV4-1|TRBJ2-2
CASSRVALGSGGANTGELFF
>TRBV27|TRBJ2-3
CASSLSPYQTQYF
>TRBV19|TRBJ2-1
CASSLNSGGPNNEQFF
>TRBV29-1|TRBJ1-1
CSVEGRLNTEAFF
>TRBV5-1|TRBJ1-1
CASSLDRVDTEAFF
>TRBV28|TRBJ2-7
CATQGSRSGTYEQYF
>TRBV7-2|TRBJ1-2
CASSSPGGTNYGYTF
>TRBV27|TRBJ2-1
CASSLLTLAGGGNNEQFF
>TRBV6-1|TRBJ1-5
CASSRGQGVNQPQHF
>TRBV6-5|TRBJ1-6
CASSLGPPYNSPLHF
>TRBV6-1|TRBJ2-2
CASSRTGVSTGELFF
>TRBV6-1|TRBJ2-4
CAIQGTTKNIQYF
>TRBV6-5|TRBJ2-7
CASSLDGRAYEQYF
>TRBV7-2|TRBJ1-6
CASSLDFSNSPLHF
>TRBV7-8|TRBJ1-5
CASSSRTGGDQPQHF
>TRBV27|TRBJ2-7
CASSPGVGYEQYF
>TRBV7-9|TRBJ2-2
CASSPTSGGDTGELFF
>TRBV5-1|TRBJ2-3
CASRPNLAGGGDTQYF
>TRBV4-2|TRBJ1-2
CASSQGLKDGYTF
>TRBV5-1|TRBJ2-1
CASSLDGQISGNEQFF
>TRBV5-4|TRBJ1-2
CASSARGGQGIGGYTF
>TRBV7-6|-
CASSLAMGLADIYEQYF
>TRBV19|TRBJ1-3
CASSWASGNTIYF
>TRBV2|TRBJ2-1
CASRELAGGYNEQFF
>TRBV29-1|TRBJ2-1
CSVEGLAGGWAYNEQFF
>TRBV2|TRBJ1-1
CASTSRGRADTEAFF
>TRBV2|TRBJ1-5
CASNPDRSNQPQHF
>TRBV9|TRBJ2-5
CASSPLAGGAETQYF
>TRBV19|TRBJ1-5
CASSTGGDYQPQHF
>TRBV2|TRBJ2-7
CASSTGTKSYEQYF
>TRBV5-6|TRBJ1-4
CASSRLRGTNEKLFF
>TRBV19|TRBJ1-1
CASSNLGQVASTEAFF
>TRBV25-1|TRBJ1-3
CASSHPFTGRGNTIYF
>TRBV7-2|TRBJ2-1
CASSLRQANEQFF
>TRBV4-1|TRBJ2-5
CASSPGPGLAGAHEETQYF
>TRBV6-1|TRBJ1-1
CASRRQGDISTEAFF
>TRBV5-8|TRBJ1-3
CASSFERRGGNTIYF
>TRBV27|TRBJ1-2
CASSLSLNYGYTF
>TRBV30|TRBJ1-5
CAWSQGEAQPQHF
>TRBV27|TRBJ1-2
CASSPGTGSYTF
>TRBV6-1|TRBJ2-7
CASRTQQGAEEQYF
>TRBV6-5|TRBJ1-1
CASSARTGMNTEAFF
>TRBV30|TRBJ1-6
CAWSTPSSYNSPLHF
>TRBV11-3|TRBJ2-1
CASSSLGQGYNEQFF
>TRBV6-1|TRBJ2-2
CASSELTVGGAGELFF
>TRBV10-3|TRBJ2-7
CAISESTGGTGEQYF
>TRBV18|TRBJ1-1
CASSANRGRGTEAFF
>TRBV6-6|TRBJ2-7
CASSPRDRTAYEQYF
>TRBV2|TRBJ2-2
CASSPPRGGAGELFF
>TRBV5-1|TRBJ2-7
CASSLARQGLYEQYF